Below, 12 T cell receptor beta chains from the same sample are listed, as sequenced in a study of cytomegalovirus exposure and HLA in healthy donors. PCR amplification relied on 60 Vbeta primers (plus 13 Jbeta primers). Using immunoSEQ multiplex PCR, the repertoire was profiled, and TCRdb retains in-frame clones only, with some absent. The profile shows 200,000 to 250,000 clones, around four fifths of them singletons. The sequenced sample was PBMCs. The source of these receptors is a man between 50 and 59 years old in good health and CMV-seronegative.

Only a few counts were recorded for this clone. This chain connects TRBV27 to TRBJ2-7; 10 bases agree with TRBD2. The V and J ends lost 5 bases and 4 bases, in that order; junction bases with no gene match: 5. CDR1 and CDR2 (germline): MNHEY, SMNVEV (reference sequence). The CDR3 has 14 residues. The CDR3 nucleotides are TGTGCCAGCAGTCCCAGCGGGAGGGAGTACGAGCAGTACTTC. Translation gives CASSPSGREYEQYF.

The chain links TRBV28 to TRBJ1-1; possible D gene TRBD1, 5 bases. V dropped 11 bases and J dropped 1 base, with 8 bases sitting between them. The germline CDR1 and CDR2 sequences are MDHEN and SYDVKM. The length of the CDR3 is 11 residues. DNA of the CDR3: TGTGCCTCGGGGGGGAACACTGAAGCTTTCTTT. As protein: CASGGNTEAFF.

This rearrangement joins TRBV5-6 to TRBJ2-5; maybe TRBD2 (6 bases). This CDR3 contains 14 residues. The germline V and J ends were trimmed by 1 base and 7 bases, with 14 bases remaining between them. The germline V gene has CDR1 SGHDT and CDR2 YYEEEE. CDR3 amino acids: CASSLYPEGLTQYF. In nucleotides, the CDR3 is TGTGCCAGCAGCTTGTACCCGGAGGGGTTGACCCAGTACTTC.

The rearrangement joins TRBV28 to TRBJ1-1; perhaps TRBD1 as D (5 bases). The CDR3 consists of 15 residues. Germline lookup yields CDR1 MDHEN and CDR2 SYDVKM. V gave up 5 bases and J gave up 3 bases, with 16 bases separating them. The CDR3 region is CASSSTWGGDTEAFF. In DNA form, the CDR3 reads TGTGCCAGCAGTAGTACGTGGGGGGGTGACACTGAAGCTTTCTTT.

A note on this clone: The sample holds other DNA sequences that translate to the same CDR3. The chain joins TRBV6-5 to TRBJ1-1; 9 positions match TRBD1. This CDR3 contains 13 residues. With V trimmed by 5 bases and J by 5 bases, 3 bases remained unmatched. The germline V gene encodes CDR1 MNHEY and CDR2 SVGAGI. CDR3 coding DNA: TGTGCCAGCAGTCTGGGACAGGGAACTGAAGCTTTCTTT. Translating it yields CASSLGQGTEAFF.

The chain links TRBV29-1 to TRBJ2-2, with 8 bases matching TRBD1. The CDR3 runs 15 residues. Losses at the gene ends were 6 bases for V and 4 bases for J; bases not matched to a gene: 10. Germline V gene sequence: CDR1 SQVTM, CDR2 ANQGSEA. As DNA, the CDR3 is TGCAGCGTCCACGGCGGACAGGGCGGCACCGGGGAGCTGTTTTTT. Protein product: CSVHGGQGGTGELFF.

This clone was picked up a small number of times. The J gene is TRBJ2-7, the V gene TRBV27; D perhaps matches TRBD1 (5 bases). CDR1 and CDR2 (germline): MNHEY, SMNVEV (reference sequence). This CDR3 is 15 amino acids long. The V end lost 0 bases, the J end lost 2 bases, and 11 bases lay between the germline ends. The CDR3 here is CASSLSVDTAYEQYF. The CDR3 bases are TGTGCCAGCAGTTTATCGGTGGACACAGCCTACGAGCAGTACTTC.

This clone was observed a handful of times. The chain uses TRBV6-6 and TRBJ2-7, with D perhaps TRBD2 (6 bases). Trimming removed 2 bases from V and 9 bases from J, with 11 bases in between. This CDR3 has 12 amino acids. Germline loops: CDR1 MNHNY, CDR2 SVGAGI (reference sequence). CDR3 coding DNA: TGTGCCAGCAGTTACCGGCGGGGATCGCAGTACTTC. Translated: CASSYRRGSQYF.

The chain uses TRBV5-4 and TRBJ2-1; perhaps TRBD1 as D (5 bases). From germline, CDR1 is SGHNT and CDR2 YYREEE (reference sequence). The CDR3 sequence is 15 residues long. V was trimmed by 4 bases and J by 9 bases, leaving 20 bases between them. The CDR3 sequence: CASSTPKSGATEQFF. Here the CDR3 DNA reads TGTGCCAGCAGCACCCCCAAGTCTGGGGCAACTGAGCAGTTCTTC.

Turning to this clone: The same CDR3 also results from other DNA sequences found in this sample. The chain has TRBV27 and TRBJ2-7; TRBD1 matches 10 bases. Per germline, CDR1 MNHEY and CDR2 SMNVEV (reference sequence). The CDR3 consists of 15 residues. V shed 0 bases and J 2 bases; nucleotides not matched to a gene: 1. CDR3 region: CASSLSGQGAYEQYF. The DNA for the CDR3 is TGTGCCAGCAGTTTATCTGGACAGGGGGCCTACGAGCAGTACTTC.

The V gene is TRBV7-9, the J gene TRBJ2-7; 7 positions match TRBD1. The CDR3 has 12 residues. Germline CDR1 and CDR2: SEHNR and FQNEAQ (reference sequence). Trimming removed 6 bases from V and 5 bases from J; junction bases left unmatched: 4. The CDR3 DNA is TGTGCCAGCAGTGCCACAGGGGACGAGCAGTACTTC. Translated: CASSATGDEQYF.

The gene calls are TRBV6-4 and TRBJ2-1; TRBD1 matches 7 bases. Germline V gene sequence: CDR1 MRHNA, CDR2 SNTAGT. The CDR3 is made up of 13 amino acids. Losses at the gene ends were 5 bases for V and 5 bases for J; bases not matched to a gene: 3. CDR3 nucleotide sequence: TGTGCCAGCAGTAGACAGGGAGACAATGAGCAGTTCTTC. Amino acids: CASSRQGDNEQFF.